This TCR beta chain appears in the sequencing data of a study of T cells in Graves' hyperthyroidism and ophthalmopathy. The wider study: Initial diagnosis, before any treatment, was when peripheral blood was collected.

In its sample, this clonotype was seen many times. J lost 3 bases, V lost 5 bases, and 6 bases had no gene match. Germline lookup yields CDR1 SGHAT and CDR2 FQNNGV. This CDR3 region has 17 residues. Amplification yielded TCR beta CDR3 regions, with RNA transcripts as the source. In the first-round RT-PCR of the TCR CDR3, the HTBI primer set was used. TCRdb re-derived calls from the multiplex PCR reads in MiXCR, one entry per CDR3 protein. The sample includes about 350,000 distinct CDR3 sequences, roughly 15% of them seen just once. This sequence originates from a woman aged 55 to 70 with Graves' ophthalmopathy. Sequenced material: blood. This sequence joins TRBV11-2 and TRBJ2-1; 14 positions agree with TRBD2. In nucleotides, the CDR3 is TGTGCCAGCAGCATCGGGACTAGCGGGAGATACTACAATGAGCAGTTCTTC. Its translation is CASSIGTSGRYYNEQFF.